These 2 T cell receptor beta chains were sequenced from one sample in a study of blood T cells in healthy people across ages. The second PCR ran about 6 to 11 cycles with a sample-barcoded 5' primer and J-beta primers. TCRdb called the 5' RACE reads again in MiXCR, with one record for every CDR3 protein. In the table there are roughly 680,000 distinct CDR3 sequences, around 52% of which are singletons. The sequenced sample was blood. The receptor set was obtained from a woman at least 80 years old in good health.

CDR3: CSAPQGGTGPSNSPLHF. DNA for the CDR3: TGCAGTGCCCCTCAAGGGGGGACAGGGCCTTCTAATTCACCCCTCCACTTT. This rearrangement joins TRBV20-1 to TRBJ1-6; 9 bases line up with TRBD1. CDR1 is DFQATT, CDR2 SNEGSKA, per germline (reference sequence). The CDR3 is 17 residues long. J lost 6 bases, V lost 6 bases, and 15 bases had no gene match.

J is TRBJ1-1 and V is TRBV29-1; no definite D call. V lost 1 base to trimming and J lost 3 bases, with 18 bases between them. The CDR3 runs 16 residues. CDR1 and CDR2 (germline): SQVTM, ANQGSEA. CDR3 DNA sequence: TGCAGCGTTGAAGGGGGAGGGCAGGTCCTCTACACTGAAGCTTTCTTT. Translation gives CSVEGGGQVLYTEAFF.